This TCR beta chain was identified during a study of cytomegalovirus exposure and HLA in healthy donors. Notes on the study in general: The listing of 150 to 200 TCR beta chains classed them as cytomegalovirus-associated.

This PCR relied on a set of 60 Vbeta primers and 13 Jbeta primers. Measured with immunoSEQ multiplex PCR; TCRdb has only the in-frame clones, and not every one. The sample contains fewer than 200,000 clones, around 63% of which appear only once. Germline V CDR1 and CDR2: MNHEY, SVGAGI. After removal of 5 bases from V and 4 bases from J, the junction contained 5 bases not matched to a gene. The CDR3 has 15 amino acids. This clone appeared once. The antigen remains undetermined. The TCR originated in a woman between 18 and 29 years old in good health and CMV-seropositive. The sequencing sample was made of PBMCs. The V call is TRBV6-5, the J call TRBJ2-2; 9 nucleotides line up with TRBD1. The CDR3, as DNA: TGTGCCAGCAGTATACAGGGGGCAATCACCGGGGAGCTGTTTTTT. Translating it yields CASSIQGAITGELFF.